This is a list of T cell receptor beta chains from one sample in a study of OX40 agonist ivuxolimab in advanced cancers. The table came from immunoSEQ multiplex PCR; TCRdb's copy has only in-frame clones and leaves some out. The sample contains 100,000 or so clones, under 95% of which appear only once. Material: CD4+ or CD8+ T cells sorted from blood, obtained in a trial of the OX40 agonist ivuxolimab. These receptors were taken from an adult with an advanced solid tumor such as melanoma, head and neck, liver or kidney cancer. Each CDR3 is given with its conserved first and last residue.

j_call	cdr3_length	v_call	cdr3_aa
TRBJ2-2	15	TRBV27	CASSSRLAGLGELFF
TRBJ1-1	15	TRBV2	CASRKPGQGATEAFF
TRBJ1-1	12	TRBV10-1	CASSPGDTEAFF
TRBJ2-7	14	TRBV7-2	CASSSRDLPYEQYF
TRBJ2-5	17	TRBV21-1	CASSKRGGGRRGETQYF
TRBJ1-1	12	TRBV11-3	CASGDRGSEAFF
TRBJ2-5	13	TRBV30	CAWSRDSQETQYF
TRBJ2-3	14	TRBV5-1	CASSLEQNTDTQYF
TRBJ1-2	15	TRBV2	CASSEGTGPNYGYTF
TRBJ2-7	13	TRBV19	CASSILGGDEQYF
TRBJ1-1	14	TRBV13	CASSLAQMNTEAFF
TRBJ1-2	16	TRBV4-3	CASSQDFLGFNYGYTF
TRBJ2-7	14	TRBV7-2	CASSSYDGGYEQYF
TRBJ2-1	14	TRBV9	CASSVDIRDNEQFF
TRBJ2-5	14	TRBV11-2	CASSSPDRVETQYF
TRBJ1-2	14	TRBV11-3	CASSFGGGNYGYTF
TRBJ1-3	16	TRBV5-6	CASSYGTGSSGNTIYF
TRBJ2-1	13	TRBV2	CASSEQVYNEQFF
TRBJ1-5	15	TRBV6-1	CASSPGPGWNQPQHF
TRBJ2-3	17	TRBV4-2	CASSQDQSLRDTDTQYF
TRBJ1-2	15	TRBV5-1	CASSFRQGANYGYTF
TRBJ1-2	15	TRBV18	CASSPGDTSNYGYTF
TRBJ1-2	13	TRBV18	CASSPPDNYGYTF
TRBJ2-1	15	TRBV14	CASSPTSGRTDEQFF
TRBJ1-1	14	TRBV2	CASSEGRMGTEAFF
TRBJ2-1	15	TRBV5-1	CASSYSSGGYNEQFF
TRBJ2-5	14	TRBV19	CASSPLAVQETQYF
TRBJ1-2	14	TRBV29-1	CSVAGGQGPLRYTF
TRBJ2-5	12	TRBV27	CASRGGLETQYF
TRBJ1-1	15	TRBV29-1	CSVVGPEGSRYEAFF
TRBJ2-3	15	TRBV27	CASSLIPSLTDTQYF
TRBJ1-1	15	TRBV4-2	CASSQNRRGDTEAFF
TRBJ2-1	17	TRBV13	CASSFVWGPVGYNEQFF
TRBJ2-3	16	TRBV11-3	CASSSRTSGNGDTQYF
TRBJ1-1	16	TRBV11-2	CASSFLRTGSNTEAFF
TRBJ2-3	16	TRBV7-2	CASSLVERESTDTQYF
TRBJ1-1	13	TRBV11-3	CASSTRGQPEAFF
TRBJ1-1	16	TRBV2	CASSEATGGWDTEAFF
TRBJ2-5	16	TRBV4-1	CASSQVRLAGGREQYF
TRBJ2-7	11	TRBV5-6	CASSFSYEQYF
TRBJ1-1	12	TRBV30	CAWSGGQAKAFF
TRBJ2-4	15	TRBV2	CASAGGPLAKNIQYF
TRBJ1-4	13	TRBV5-1	CASSLYDNEKLFF
TRBJ2-7	17	TRBV6-1	CASSERRDGGKPYEQYF
TRBJ2-1	16	TRBV7-9	CAGGRGAGASLDEQFF
TRBJ2-7	15	TRBV5-6	CASSGTDRPSYEQYF
TRBJ1-2	13	TRBV10-3	CAISEGGRYGYTF
TRBJ1-2	17	TRBV13	CASSPQLNSGALSEDTF
TRBJ1-2	15	TRBV9	CASSGYRDRYYGYTF
TRBJ1-1	13	TRBV7-2	CASSLVSGDEAFF
TRBJ2-1	13	TRBV19	CASSSPPEDEQFF